The rows below give T cell receptor beta chains drawn from one sample of a study of identical twins. TCRdb reprocessed the 5' RACE reads via MiXCR and lists one record per CDR3 protein. Of about 470,000 distinct CDR3 sequences listed, about 24% were seen once; the top ten hold about 2.7%. These data were also filed under a second study, of T cells expressing NK-cell markers.

Source material: CD4+ T cells sorted from blood. The receptor source for this set is a woman aged 18-35 years in good health. The CDR3 runs from the conserved cysteine through the conserved F or W. The order of the fields is D gene, clone size, V gene, J gene, CDR3 DNA, CDR3 protein. A D gene is named only where the DNA matches it firmly. Size tells how often a clone was seen (once, few, many) or the class of an expanded clone, and some rows leave it out.

.	few	TRBV20-1	TRBJ2-1	TGCAGTGCTAGAGAAGGGACCTACAATGAGCAGTTCTTC	CSAREGTYNEQFF
.	few	TRBV5-1	TRBJ2-2	TGCGCCAGCAGCTTGACACCAGGGGTCGGGGAGCTGTTTTTT	CASSLTPGVGELFF
.	many	TRBV6-5	TRBJ1-4	TGTGCCAGCAGTTACTCGGCCACCTACAAGGCTGGCAAACTGTTTTTT	CASSYSATYKAGKLFF
TRBD2	.	TRBV20-1	TRBJ2-7	TGCAGTGCTGGCCTCGCGGGAGGGGCCTACGAGCAGTACTTC	CSAGLAGGAYEQYF
.	.	TRBV30	TRBJ2-2	TGTGCCTGGAGTAGCGGCCTAGGCACCGGGGAGCTGTTTTTT	CAWSSGLGTGELFF
TRBD2	.	TRBV19	TRBJ2-2	TGTGCCAGTAGTATGATTAGCGGGAGTACCGGGACCGGGGAGCTGTTTTTT	CASSMISGSTGTGELFF
TRBD2	.	TRBV5-1	TRBJ2-3	TGCGCCAGCAGCTTGCTAGCGGGGAGAGAGTATTTT	CASSLLAGREYF
TRBD2	.	TRBV6-6	TRBJ2-7	TGTGCCAGCAGGGGAAGCGGGGGCTACGAGCAGTACTTC	CASRGSGGYEQYF
.	many	TRBV4-3	TRBJ2-2	TGCGCCAGCAGCCGGCAGGGAGAAACCGGGGAGCTGTTTTTT	CASSRQGETGELFF
TRBD1	few	TRBV10-3	TRBJ2-7	TGTGCCATCAGTGAAAAGGGGGCCGCGCAGTACTTC	CAISEKGAAQYF
.	few	TRBV7-9	TRBJ2-5	TGTGCCGGACTCGTTGGGGCTCACCAAGAGACCCAGTACTTC	CAGLVGAHQETQYF
.	.	TRBV10-2	TRBJ2-1	TGCGCCAGCAGTGTCAGTGTAGCGGCTTACAATGAGCAGTTCTTC	CASSVSVAAYNEQFF
TRBD2	.	TRBV9	TRBJ2-5	TGTGCCAGCAGCGTAGCCCCTAGCGGGAGGGCCGGGGAGACCCAGTACTTC	CASSVAPSGRAGETQYF
.	.	TRBV6-5	TRBJ1-5	TGTGCCAGCAGTTACGTGGAGGGGCAGCCCCAGCATTTT	CASSYVEGQPQHF
.	.	TRBV18	TRBJ2-2	TGTGCCAGCTCAACCCAAGGACAGTCCGGGGAGCTGTTTTTT	CASSTQGQSGELFF
.	many	TRBV7-9	TRBJ2-5	TGTGCCAGCAGCTTGCCCGGGGGCCTAGGGACCCAGTACTTC	CASSLPGGLGTQYF
.	.	TRBV11-2	TRBJ1-1	TGTGCCAGCAGCTTATTCGGACAGTCGAACACTGAAGCTTTCTTT	CASSLFGQSNTEAFF
.	few	TRBV6-2/TRBV6-3	TRBJ2-7	TGTGCCAGCAGCCCTCGGACAGTCACCAATTCCTACGAGCAGTACTTC	CASSPRTVTNSYEQYF
.	.	TRBV20-1	TRBJ1-4	TGCAGTGCTAGAGATTCGGGGGGTGAAAAACTGTTTTTT	CSARDSGGEKLFF
TRBD2	few	TRBV2	TRBJ2-3	TGTGCCAGCAGTGACCCTGGGAGGGCCCCCACAGATACGCAGTATTTT	CASSDPGRAPTDTQYF
TRBD1	few	TRBV10-3	TRBJ1-5	TGTGCCATCAGGGGACAGGGGGAACGTCAGCCCCAGCATTTT	CAIRGQGERQPQHF
.	few	TRBV27	TRBJ2-7	TGTGCCAGCAGTTTCCGTGGCGGGCGCTCCTACGAGCAGTACTTC	CASSFRGGRSYEQYF
TRBD2	.	TRBV6-8	TRBJ2-1	TGTGCCAGCAGTTACAGAGATCATCTAGCGGGGGGGAGCTCCTACAATGAGCAGTTCTTC	CASSYRDHLAGGSSYNEQFF
.	.	TRBV9	TRBJ2-1	TGTGCCAGCAGCGTCGGGACAGCCCGGGGGCATGAGCAGTTCTTC	CASSVGTARGHEQFF